This TCR beta chain was recorded in a study of OX40 agonist ivuxolimab in advanced cancers. Overall study: Past anti-PD-1, anti-PD-L1 or anti-CTLA-4 therapy was accepted, and 30% to 45% had received some. Partial responses were achieved by three patients: one hepatocellular carcinoma, two cutaneous melanoma.

The repertoire was sequenced with immunoSEQ multiplex PCR; TCRdb's copy has only in-frame clones and lacks some. Of fewer than 85,000 clones in the sample, just over 90% were seen once. Points on this clone: Its antigen is not identified.

Whole-study results and caveats: Normalized expansion of T-cell clones was also low for some nonresponders. Clones of CD4+ and CD8+ blood T cells grew by week 6 at doses of 0.1 to 3.0 mg/kg.

CDR3 size: 19 residues. V lost 5 bases and J 2 bases, leaving 26 bases between the germline ends. Germline CDR1 reads SEHNR; CDR2 reads FQNEAQ (reference sequence). The TCR originated in an adult with an advanced solid tumor such as melanoma, head and neck, liver or kidney cancer. Sample: CD4+ or CD8+ T cells sorted from blood, taken in a trial of the OX40 agonist ivuxolimab. The rearrangement links TRBV7-9 to TRBJ2-3; TRBD2 is a possible D gene (6 bases). CDR3 region: CASSPPGQGLFSFTDTQYF. CDR3 DNA: TGTGCCAGCAGCCCCCCGGGGCAGGGACTCTTTTCATTCACAGATACGCAGTATTTT.